Below, 13 T cell receptor beta chains from the same sample are listed, as sequenced in a study of identical twins (dated by TCRdb to 2015 to 2016). The library relied on 5' RACE. The sequencer listed for this sample is Illumina HiSeq 2000. TCRdb reprocessing: public reads trimmed at Q25 with fastp, clones called with MiXCR, in-frame beta chains kept. Each record represents a unique CDR3 protein, reported with the most common genes and DNA among its rows. The sample records roughly 1,500,000 distinct CDR3 sequences, roughly a third of which are singletons. The top ten clones comprise under 0.35% of the sample. Source material: cord blood. These receptors all stem from a newborn girl in good health.

The gene calls are TRBV20-1 and TRBJ2-5, with a possible D match to TRBD2 (7 bases). CDR1 is DFQATT, CDR2 SNEGSKA, per germline (reference sequence). The CDR3 extends over 15 amino acids. Trimming shortened V by 5 bases and J by 4 bases, and 20 bases separated the two germline ends. Here the CDR3 reads CSAREGGGVGETQYF. In nucleotides, the CDR3 is TGCAGTGCTCGTGAGGGGGGGGGAGTAGGAGAGACCCAGTACTTC.

V and J are TRBV5-1 and TRBJ2-3, with TRBD1 matching over 7 bases. This CDR3 contains 16 residues. Germline loops: CDR1 SGHRS, CDR2 YFSETQ. Trimming took 0 bases from V and 3 from J; bases not matched to a gene: 7. As DNA, the CDR3 is TGCGCCAGCAGCTTGGGTGAAGGGGGCGGGACAGATACGCAGTATTTT. Protein: CASSLGEGGGTDTQYF. Based on the CDR3 plus reference TRBV5-1 and TRBJ2-3, the full variable domain is KAGVTQTPRYLIKTRGQQVTLSCSPISGHRSVSWYQQTPGQGLQFLFEYFSETQRNKGNFPGRFSGRQFSNSRSEMNVSTLELGDSALYLCASSLGEGGGTDTQYFGPGTRLTVL.

This clonotype was found a few times. This chain uses TRBV12-3 or TRBV12-4 with TRBJ1-1; no clear D. Trimming took 6 bases from V and 1 from J, leaving 18 bases between them. This CDR3 spans 16 amino acids. CDR3 sequence reads: CASSTGLGRRNTEAFF. CDR3 in DNA: TGTGCCAGCAGCACGGGCCTCGGTCGGAGGAACACTGAAGCTTTCTTT.

The chain is built from TRBV12-3 or TRBV12-4 and TRBJ2-7; TRBD2 aligns across 8 bases. This CDR3 has 17 residues. V shed 6 bases, J shed 2 bases, and the junction held 15 bases outside the gene matches. CDR3 region: CASSPGSGAGGTYEQYF. The DNA for the CDR3 is TGTGCCAGCAGCCCAGGCTCAGGGGCGGGGGGTACCTACGAGCAGTACTTC.

There are many counts of this clonotype. The chain links TRBV7-9 to TRBJ1-1, with TRBD1 as a possible D gene (5 bases). The CDR3 is 14 residues long. Germline V gene data show CDR1 as SEHNR and CDR2 as FQNEAQ (reference sequence). Trimming cost V 1 base and J 0 bases, with 6 bases left between them. CDR3 nucleotides: TGTGCCAGCAGCTTAGAGGGGATGAACACTGAAGCTTTCTTT. It translates to CASSLEGMNTEAFF.

This clonotype was found a few times. This chain uses TRBV3-1 with TRBJ1-2; D is unclear. The length of the CDR3 is 15 residues. V lost 0 bases to trimming and J lost 1 base, with 9 bases between them. The germline gives CDR1 LGHDT, CDR2 YNNKEL (reference sequence). The CDR3 sequence: CASSQDTGFNYGYTF. In DNA form, the CDR3 reads TGTGCCAGCAGCCAAGACACTGGGTTTAACTATGGCTACACCTTC.

This clonotype was detected only a few times. CDR3 residues: CASSAILGGNEQFF. The CDR3, as DNA: TGCGCCAGCAGCGCAATACTAGGTGGCAATGAGCAGTTCTTC. The J gene is TRBJ2-1, the V gene TRBV5-1; perhaps TRBD2 as D (5 bases). V was pared by 4 bases and J by 6 bases, with 14 bases between. CDR3 length: 14 amino acids. Germline CDR1 SGHRS, CDR2 YFSETQ. The full variable domain, rest sourced from reference TRBV5-1 and TRBJ2-1, is KAGVTQTPRYLIKTRGQQVTLSCSPISGHRSVSWYQQTPGQGLQFLFEYFSETQRNKGNFPGRFSGRQFSNSRSEMNVSTLELGDSALYLCASSAILGGNEQFFGPGTRLTVL.

The V and J genes are TRBV20-1 and TRBJ2-1; no clear D gene. This CDR3 has 12 amino acids. V was trimmed by 7 bases and J by 10 bases, leaving 17 bases between them. The germline CDR1 and CDR2 sequences are DFQATT and SNEGSKA (reference sequence). Written as DNA, the CDR3 is TGCAGTGTCCCACTCCGTAATTGGGAGCAGTTCTTC. Translation gives CSVPLRNWEQFF.

This chain uses TRBV6-2 or TRBV6-3 with TRBJ1-1, with D unclear. V was shortened by 2 bases and J by 0 bases, with 10 bases between the two germline ends. Looked up from germline, CDR1 is MNHEY and CDR2 is SVGEGT. The CDR3 has 15 residues. This CDR3 reads CASSYRGGLNTEAFF. The CDR3 DNA reads as TGTGCCAGCAGTTACAGAGGAGGATTGAACACTGAAGCTTTCTTT.

The rearrangement uses TRBV7-9 and TRBJ2-1; D ambiguous. Trimming shortened V by 2 bases and J by 0 bases, and 8 bases separated the two germline ends. The CDR3 extends over 15 amino acids. The germline gives CDR1 SEHNR, CDR2 FQNEAQ (reference sequence). The CDR3 nucleotides read TGTGCCAGCAGCTTAACAAGCCCCTCCTACAATGAGCAGTTCTTC. It translates to CASSLTSPSYNEQFF.

V gene TRBV27 combines with J gene TRBJ2-6; the D is unclear. The CDR3 totals 16 residues. Between the trimmed V and J ends, which lost 1 base and 0 bases, there was a span of 7 bases. Germline CDR1 reads MNHEY; CDR2 reads SMNVEV (reference sequence). The CDR3: CASSLYGSSGANVLTF. CDR3 coding DNA: TGTGCCAGCAGTTTATACGGCAGCTCTGGGGCCAACGTCCTGACTTTC.

This sequence joins TRBV6-1 and TRBJ1-4; possibly TRBD1 for D (5 bases). The CDR3 has 14 residues. Trimming took off 6 bases at V and 4 bases at J, with 12 bases between the two ends. CDR1 is MNHNS, CDR2 SASEGT, per germline. The CDR3 protein is CASRAAGLNEKLFF. CDR3 DNA: TGTGCCAGCAGGGCGGCAGGGCTTAATGAAAAACTGTTTTTT.

V is TRBV10-3 and J is TRBJ1-1; D may be TRBD1 (6 bases). V lost 6 bases and J lost 5, with 13 bases in between. The CDR3 sequence is 13 residues long. The V gene's germline CDR1 is ENHRY and CDR2 SYGVKD. CDR3 sequence reads: CAIREGGITEAFF. The CDR3 DNA sequence: TGTGCCATCAGGGAGGGGGGAATAACTGAAGCTTTCTTT.